The 25 T cell receptor beta chains reported below all come from one sample, sequenced in a study of control samples from healthy donors and cancer patients. Some clones are missing from TCRdb's copy, which holds only in-frame ones; the method was immunoSEQ multiplex PCR. The sample includes more than 100,000 clones, around 93% of them seen just once. Sample: blood. The receptors stem from a man aged 18 to 29 in good health.

The chain uses TRBV5-1 and TRBJ1-2; D not certain. The CDR3 length is 17 residues. Trimming shortened V by 4 bases and J by 4 bases, and 23 bases separated the two germline ends. Germline CDR1 SGHRS, CDR2 YFSETQ. The CDR3 DNA sequence: TGCGCCAGCAGCCCCACCAATCCGGGCGCCTTGGGCTATGGCTACACCTTC. This gives the protein CASSPTNPGALGYGYTF.

In this sample, this clone turned up once. The V call is TRBV29-1, the J call TRBJ2-3; 7 nucleotides line up with TRBD1. CDR1 and CDR2 from the germline V gene are SQVTM and ANQGSEA. The J segment lost 1 base and the V segment lost 6 bases, leaving 4 bases of the junction unmatched. The CDR3 length is 13 residues. The DNA of the CDR3 is TGCAGCGTGACAGGGATGGGCACAGATACGCAGTATTTT. Protein product: CSVTGMGTDTQYF.

V gene TRBV4-2 combines with J gene TRBJ2-4; D call uncertain. Between the trimmed V and J ends, which lost 2 bases and 2 bases, there was a span of 4 bases. Germline-derived CDR1 and CDR2 are LGHNA and YNFKEQ. The CDR3 covers 13 residues. This chain's CDR3 is CASSQQTKNIQYF. The CDR3 nucleotides read TGTGCCAGCAGCCAACAAACCAAAAACATTCAGTACTTC.

The genes are TRBV5-1 and TRBJ1-6; 8 nucleotides align to TRBD1. CDR1 is SGHRS and CDR2 is YFSETQ in the germline V gene. V lost 5 bases to trimming and J lost 9 bases; unmatched junction nucleotides: 7. The CDR3 spans 14 residues. CDR3 in DNA: TGCGCCAGCAGTCAGGGACAGGAGGGTTCACCCCTCCACTTT. As protein: CASSQGQEGSPLHF.

The genes are TRBV6-1 and TRBJ2-7, with D maybe TRBD2 (5 bases). With 2 bases removed from V and 1 base from J, the gap between germline ends came to 12 bases. The CDR3 has 15 residues. The germline CDR1 and CDR2 sequences are MNHNS and SASEGT. CDR3 region: CASSEYRGLSYEQYF. As DNA, the CDR3 is TGTGCCAGCAGTGAATATCGGGGATTATCCTACGAGCAGTACTTC.

In this sample, this clone is medium-sized. The chain employs TRBV6-4 and TRBJ2-3; D remains ambiguous. The CDR3 has 14 amino acids. From germline, CDR1 is MRHNA and CDR2 SNTAGT. V was trimmed by 3 bases and J by 2 bases, leaving 9 bases between them. CDR3 sequence (DNA): TGTGCCAGCAGTGAGAACTCCATCACAGATACGCAGTATTTT. Its protein product is CASSENSITDTQYF.

V and J are TRBV9 and TRBJ1-6; D is possibly TRBD1 (5 bases). Trimming took off 6 bases at V and 7 bases at J, with 11 bases between the two ends. This CDR3 comprises 13 residues. Germline loops: CDR1 SGDLS, CDR2 YYNGEE. The CDR3 region is CASTRDGNSPLHF. CDR3 nucleotides: TGTGCCAGCACCCGGGACGGAAATTCACCCCTCCACTTT. The entire variable domain, with the rest obtained from reference TRBV9 and TRBJ1-6, is as follows: DSGVTQTPKHLITATGQRVTLRCSPRSGDLSVYWYQQSLDQGLQFLIQYYNGEERAKGNILERFSAQQFPDLHSELNLSSLELGDSALYFCASTRDGNSPLHFGNGTRLTVT.

For this clone: The same CDR3 can be traced to other DNA sequences in this sample. J is TRBJ1-3 and V is TRBV18; 10 positions match TRBD1. The trim removed 3 bases at V and 1 base at J, leaving 3 bases unmatched. This CDR3 spans 16 amino acids. From germline, CDR1 is KGHSH and CDR2 LQKENI. The CDR3 sequence is CASSPLGQGSGNTIYF. The CDR3 nucleotides are TGTGCCAGCTCACCTTTGGGACAGGGGTCTGGAAACACCATATATTTT. Combining the CDR3 with reference TRBV18 and TRBJ1-3 gives the whole variable domain NAGVMQNPRHLVRRRGQEARLRCSPMKGHSHVYWYRQLPEEGLKFMVYLQKENIIDESGMPKERFSAEFPKEGPSILRIQQVVRGDSAAYFCASSPLGQGSGNTIYFGEGSWLTVV.

The chain couples TRBV25-1 to TRBJ1-1; TRBD1 matches 7 bases. CDR1 is MGHDK, CDR2 SYGVNS, per germline. There are 12 residues in the CDR3. The junction had 1 base not matched to a gene; V was cut back by 6 bases and J by 3 bases. The CDR3 reads CASRTGYTEAFF. Here the CDR3 DNA reads TGTGCCAGCAGGACAGGGTACACTGAAGCTTTCTTT.

The V call is TRBV27, the J call TRBJ1-2, with TRBD1 matching over 12 bases. The CDR3 runs 14 residues. Per germline, CDR1 MNHEY and CDR2 SMNVEV (reference sequence). V gave up 7 bases and J gave up 9 bases; unmatched junction bases: 9. CDR3 residues: CASNPGTGGFRYTF. CDR3 in DNA: TGTGCCAGCAACCCCGGGACAGGGGGCTTTCGCTACACCTTC.

For this clone: Germline and junction disagree at one end, which may indicate a read error. The genes are TRBV11-2 and TRBJ1-6; D gene unclear. Germline lookup yields CDR1 SGHAT and CDR2 FQNNGV. This CDR3 is built from 14 residues. The CDR3 sequence: CASSLDILNSPLHF. CDR3 sequence (DNA): TGTGCCAGCAGCCTAGACATCCTCAATTCACCCCTCCACTTT.

The V and J genes are TRBV6-5 and TRBJ2-3; possible D gene TRBD2, 6 bases. Between the trimmed V and J ends, which lost 0 bases and 1 base, there was a span of 8 bases. The germline V gene encodes CDR1 MNHEY and CDR2 SVGAGI. The CDR3 is 15 amino acids. CDR3 protein: CASSYSLARTDTQYF. CDR3 sequence (DNA): TGTGCCAGCAGTTACTCACTAGCCCGCACAGATACGCAGTATTTT.

The chain uses TRBV24-1 and TRBJ1-5; TRBD1 is a possible D gene (5 bases). V lost 3 bases and J lost 1, with 9 bases in between. CDR1 KGHDR and CDR2 SFDVKD come from the germline V gene. This CDR3 is 15 amino acids long. CDR3 sequence (DNA): TGTGCCACCAGTGATGCTAAGGGGAGCAATCAGCCCCAGCATTTT. It yields the protein CATSDAKGSNQPQHF.

The CDR3 coding sequence is TGTGCCGGATCGGGACAGGGGGGTTACGAGCAGTACTTC. It yields the protein CAGSGQGGYEQYF. The chain links TRBV2 to TRBJ2-7; 11 bases agree with TRBD1. Unmatched junction bases numbered 7, after V lost 11 bases and J lost 4 bases. Germline CDR1 is SNHLY and CDR2 is FYNNEI. CDR3 length equals 13 residues.

The V gene is TRBV5-4, the J gene TRBJ2-5; 7 nucleotides line up with TRBD1. Germline values: CDR1 SGHNT, CDR2 YYREEE (reference sequence). Trimming removed 4 bases from V and 0 bases from J; junction bases left unmatched: 6. The CDR3 length is 15 residues. The CDR3 reads CASSGKTGYQETQYF. The CDR3 coding sequence is TGTGCCAGCAGCGGGAAGACAGGGTACCAAGAGACCCAGTACTTC. The full variable domain, its missing parts supplied by reference TRBV5-4 and TRBJ2-5, is ETGVTQSPTHLIKTRGQQVTLRCSSQSGHNTVSWYQQALGQGPQFIFQYYREEENGRGNFPPRFSGLQFPNYSSELNVNALELDDSALYLCASSGKTGYQETQYFGPGTRLLVL.

V usage is TRBV19 and J usage is TRBJ1-5; TRBD1 aligns across 7 bases. Germline lookup yields CDR1 LNHDA and CDR2 SQIVND (reference sequence). With 5 bases clipped from V and 6 bases from J, the junction kept 4 bases outside the gene matches. The CDR3 totals 13 residues. CDR3 bases: TGTGCCAGTAGTCGACAGGGTGTTCAGCCCCAGCATTTT. Protein product: CASSRQGVQPQHF.

V is TRBV18 and J is TRBJ2-5; D uncertain. The CDR3 loop spans 13 amino acids. Trimming removed 6 bases from V and 5 bases from J, with 13 bases in between. The germline gives CDR1 KGHSH, CDR2 LQKENI. CDR3 loop: CASSPSYPETQYF. The CDR3 nucleotides read TGTGCCAGCTCCCCTTCTTATCCGGAGACCCAGTACTTC.

V is TRBV10-1 and J is TRBJ2-1; no firm D call. V dropped 5 bases and J dropped 2 bases, with 10 bases sitting between them. CDR1 is WNHNN, CDR2 SYGVQD, per germline (reference sequence). The CDR3 runs to 14 residues. CDR3 amino acids: CASSPPPPYNEQFF. CDR3 DNA: TGCGCCAGCAGTCCTCCCCCCCCCTACAATGAGCAGTTCTTC.

This rearrangement joins TRBV7-2 to TRBJ1-1; no reliable D call. V lost 1 base to trimming and J lost 3 bases, with 9 bases between them. The germline gives CDR1 SGHTA, CDR2 FQGNSA. The CDR3 consists of 14 residues. CDR3 DNA: TGTGCCAGCAGCTTAGTGGGAGCGGACACTGAAGCTTTCTTT. This sequence encodes CASSLVGADTEAFF.

Comments on this clone: Other DNA sequences in this specimen translate into the identical CDR3. The rearrangement joins TRBV5-4 to TRBJ2-1; tentative D call: TRBD1 (6 bases). The ends were cut back, 0 bases at V and 4 bases at J, with 8 bases in the middle. The CDR3 contains 14 residues. The germline V gene has CDR1 SGHNT and CDR2 YYREEE (reference sequence). This chain's CDR3 is CASSLGGLYNEQFF. CDR3 bases: TGTGCCAGCAGCTTGGGGGGGCTATACAATGAGCAGTTCTTC.

In DNA form, the CDR3 reads TGTGCCAGCAGTTTTGGACGGAGGAGCACTGAAGCTTTCTTT. This translates into CASSFGRRSTEAFF. This chain connects TRBV27 to TRBJ1-1; D not certain. V lost 3 bases and J lost 4, with 12 bases in between. This CDR3 spans 14 amino acids. Germline values: CDR1 MNHEY, CDR2 SMNVEV (reference sequence).

The rearrangement uses TRBV2 and TRBJ1-2; D might be TRBD1 (5 bases). Germline assignment: CDR1 SNHLY and CDR2 FYNNEI. CDR3 length: 13 amino acids. Deletions cut 6 bases from V and 5 bases from J, with 13 bases between. The CDR3 DNA sequence: TGTGCCAGCAGGCTGACGGAGGGGTATGGCTACACCTTC. Translation: CASRLTEGYGYTF.

The V gene is TRBV6-6, the J gene TRBJ2-7; D remains ambiguous. The CDR3 is 15 amino acids. From germline, CDR1 is MNHNY and CDR2 SVGAGI (reference sequence). With 5 bases removed from V and 5 bases from J, the gap between germline ends came to 19 bases. Here the CDR3 DNA reads TGTGCCAGCAGTCGCCTTGTAACTCCCCAGAACGAGCAGTACTTC. Protein: CASSRLVTPQNEQYF.

The chain carries TRBV4-1 and TRBJ2-5; TRBD2 might be the D (5 bases). This CDR3 is built from 14 residues. Germline lookup yields CDR1 MGHRA and CDR2 YSYEKL. V shed 1 base and J shed 3 bases, with 9 bases lying between them. The CDR3 loop reads CASSQGLEEETQYF. The CDR3 DNA reads TGCGCCAGCAGCCAAGGGCTGGAGGAAGAGACCCAGTACTTC.

This chain uses TRBV27 with TRBJ2-7; D not resolved. Per germline, CDR1 MNHEY and CDR2 SMNVEV (reference sequence). This CDR3 is 15 amino acids long. The V gene lost 5 bases and the J gene lost 0 bases, with 14 bases spanning the gap. This chain's CDR3 is CASSPRRAHSYEQYF. The CDR3 DNA sequence: TGTGCCAGCAGTCCCCGACGGGCCCACTCCTACGAGCAGTACTTC.